Below, 22 T cell receptor beta chains from the same sample are listed, as sequenced in a study of Tregs in tolerant kidney transplant recipients. Sequenced by immunoSEQ multiplex PCR; TCRdb stores in-frame clones only, minus some. Among tens of thousands of clones listed, around four fifths were seen once. Input material: CD4+ T cells from blood. The receptors shown here come from a human donor in good health.

This clone was picked up one time. The chain joins TRBV18 to TRBJ1-2, with 8 nucleotides matching TRBD1. CDR3 length: 15 residues. Germline assignment: CDR1 KGHSH and CDR2 LQKENI. V was pared by 3 bases and J by 6 bases, with 9 bases of the junction left unmatched. CDR3 residues: CASSPSAGGGDGYTF. Here the CDR3 DNA reads TGTGCCAGCTCACCTTCGGCAGGGGGCGGGGATGGCTACACCTTC. Full variable domain (rest looked up from reference TRBV18 and TRBJ1-2): NAGVMQNPRHLVRRRGQEARLRCSPMKGHSHVYWYRQLPEEGLKFMVYLQKENIIDESGMPKERFSAEFPKEGPSILRIQQVVRGDSAAYFCASSPSAGGGDGYTFGSGTRLTVV.

In its sample, this clone was seen once. The chain is built from TRBV30 and TRBJ2-4, with TRBD1 matching over 8 bases. V lost 0 bases and J lost 7; bases outside the gene matches: 8. This CDR3 spans 15 amino acids. Germline loops: CDR1 GTSNPN, CDR2 SVGIG (reference sequence). The CDR3 spells CAWSVWTHRGNIQYF. CDR3 DNA sequence: TGTGCCTGGAGTGTATGGACGCACAGGGGGAACATTCAGTACTTC.

The chain joins TRBV29-1 to TRBJ2-5; possible D gene TRBD1, 6 bases. From germline, CDR1 is SQVTM and CDR2 ANQGSEA. V lost 6 bases and J lost 1, with 12 bases in between. The CDR3 loop spans 13 amino acids. The CDR3 is CSVVRGLQETQYF. The DNA for the CDR3 is TGCAGCGTCGTCAGGGGCCTCCAAGAGACCCAGTACTTC. Full variable domain (rest looked up from reference TRBV29-1 and TRBJ2-5): SAVISQKPSRDICQRGTSLTIQCQVDSQVTMMFWYRQQPGQSLTLIATANQGSEATYESGFVIDKFPISRPNLTFSTLTVSNMSPEDSSIYLCSVVRGLQETQYFGPGTRLLVL.

The chain combines TRBV11-1 with TRBJ2-7, with 12 bases lining up with TRBD1. The trim removed 4 bases at V and 4 bases at J, leaving 5 bases unmatched. From germline, CDR1 is SGHAT and CDR2 FQDESV (reference sequence). The CDR3 runs to 15 residues. CDR3 sequence: CASSSGTGGGYEQYF. The CDR3 bases are TGTGCCAGCAGCTCGGGGACAGGGGGCGGATACGAGCAGTACTTC.

The CDR3 sequence is CASSSPGHGWTNTGELFF. DNA of the CDR3: TGTGCCAGCAGCTCTCCGGGACACGGATGGACGAACACCGGGGAGCTGTTTTTT. The J gene is TRBJ2-2, the V gene TRBV9, with TRBD1 as a possible D gene (6 bases). Trimming took 4 bases from V and 0 from J, leaving 19 bases between them. In germline, CDR1 is SGDLS, CDR2 YYNGEE. This CDR3 contains 18 residues. Based on the CDR3 plus reference TRBV9 and TRBJ2-2, the full variable domain is DSGVTQTPKHLITATGQRVTLRCSPRSGDLSVYWYQQSLDQGLQFLIQYYNGEERAKGNILERFSAQQFPDLHSELNLSSLELGDSALYFCASSSPGHGWTNTGELFFGEGSRLTVL.

The V call is TRBV10-3, the J call TRBJ2-1; D is perhaps TRBD1 (6 bases). The CDR3 has 14 amino acids. V gave up 5 bases and J gave up 4 bases, with 12 bases separating them. The germline V gene encodes CDR1 ENHRY and CDR2 SYGVKD. The CDR3 DNA is TGTGCCATCAGTCCTTTGACAGGATACAATGAGCAGTTCTTC. Its translation is CAISPLTGYNEQFF.

This clone was picked up a small number of times. V usage is TRBV18 and J usage is TRBJ1-2, with 7 bases lining up with TRBD1. CDR1 KGHSH and CDR2 LQKENI come from the germline V gene. The CDR3 covers 14 residues. J was trimmed by 4 bases and V by 3 bases; bases with no gene match: 5. The DNA of the CDR3 is TGTGCCAGCTCACCGGGACAGCAGACCTATGGCTACACCTTC. Encoded protein: CASSPGQQTYGYTF.

V and J are TRBV4-3 and TRBJ1-1, with D possibly TRBD1 on 6 matching bases. The CDR3 contains 17 residues. V lost 0 bases and J 6 bases, leaving 20 bases between the germline ends. CDR1 LGHNA and CDR2 YSLEER come from the germline V gene. The CDR3 DNA reads as TGCGCCAGCAGCCAAGAGTTTCGGGGGGCCCTCGGGGCTGAAGCTTTCTTT. It codes for CASSQEFRGALGAEAFF.

The chain combines TRBV7-2 with TRBJ2-7, with D possibly TRBD2 on 7 matching bases. The germline V gene encodes CDR1 SGHTA and CDR2 FQGNSA. The V end was cut by 1 base, the J end by 2 bases, with 9 bases between. CDR3 length: 14 amino acids. This CDR3 reads CASSLGGGAYEQYF. The CDR3 DNA reads TGTGCCAGCAGCTTAGGAGGGGGGGCCTACGAGCAGTACTTC.

The V call is TRBV19, the J call TRBJ1-2, with no clear D. Germline loops: CDR1 LNHDA, CDR2 SQIVND (reference sequence). The CDR3 totals 11 residues. V was shortened by 3 bases and J by 7 bases, with 6 bases between the two germline ends. The CDR3 DNA is TGTGCCAGTAGTATCGGACGTGGCTACACCTTC. The encoded protein is CASSIGRGYTF.

V usage is TRBV7-9 and J usage is TRBJ1-1; the D gene is possibly TRBD1 (6 bases). CDR3 length equals 16 residues. The germline V gene has CDR1 SEHNR and CDR2 FQNEAQ (reference sequence). Trimming left V 3 bases short and J 1 base short, with 15 bases between. CDR3 protein: CASSFYRDLKNTEAFF. CDR3 DNA: TGTGCCAGCAGCTTCTACAGGGATTTGAAGAACACTGAAGCTTTCTTT.

A single count supports this clone. The chain has TRBV7-2 and TRBJ2-3; no definite D call. The V and J ends lost 5 bases and 0 bases respectively, with 12 bases between them. The CDR3 covers 15 residues. Per the germline V gene, CDR1 is SGHTA and CDR2 is FQGNSA. The CDR3: CASSTWTESTDTQYF. CDR3 DNA: TGTGCCAGCAGCACTTGGACGGAGAGCACAGATACGCAGTATTTT.

This rearrangement joins TRBV7-3 to TRBJ2-6; 7 bases fit TRBD1. The CDR3 runs 15 residues. Germline V lookup: CDR1 SGHTA, CDR2 FQGTGA. The V gene end was trimmed by 4 bases and the J gene end by 0 bases; junction bases not matched to a gene: 0. Written as DNA, the CDR3 is TGTGCCAGCAGCTCAGGGGGCTCTGGGGCCAACGTCCTGACTTTC. Translated: CASSSGGSGANVLTF.

The chain joins TRBV5-8 to TRBJ2-5; TRBD1 is a possible D gene (5 bases). The CDR3 loop spans 15 amino acids. The V gene's germline CDR1 is SGHTS and CDR2 YDEGEE. V was cut by 3 bases and J by 1 base, with 13 bases left in between. Here the CDR3 DNA reads TGTGCCAGCAGCTCTCTAAGACAGATCCAAGAGACCCAGTACTTC. It translates to CASSSLRQIQETQYF.

This clone was detected only once. The rearrangement uses TRBV29-1 and TRBJ1-2; D gene ambiguous. From germline, CDR1 is SQVTM and CDR2 ANQGSEA. The V end lost 3 bases, the J end lost 2 bases, and 7 bases lay between the germline ends. The CDR3 totals 12 residues. CDR3 loop: CSVEVGNYGYTF. CDR3 DNA sequence: TGCAGCGTTGAGGTAGGGAACTATGGCTACACCTTC. Together with reference TRBV29-1 and TRBJ1-2, the CDR3 gives the full variable domain: SAVISQKPSRDICQRGTSLTIQCQVDSQVTMMFWYRQQPGQSLTLIATANQGSEATYESGFVIDKFPISRPNLTFSTLTVSNMSPEDSSIYLCSVEVGNYGYTFGSGTRLTVV.

V gene TRBV4-1 combines with J gene TRBJ2-5; 13 bases match TRBD2. V dropped 2 bases and J dropped 2; count of bases not matched to a gene: 5. This CDR3 is 17 amino acids long. The V gene's germline CDR1 is MGHRA and CDR2 YSYEKL. The CDR3 bases are TGCGCCAGCAGCCAACTTCGGACTAGCGGGGGACAAGAGACCCAGTACTTC. Translation gives CASSQLRTSGGQETQYF.

The chain uses TRBV6-1 and TRBJ2-2; a weak D match, TRBD2 (6 bases). CDR3 size: 14 residues. The germline V gene has CDR1 MNHNS and CDR2 SASEGT. Trimming cost V 6 bases and J 2 bases, with 10 bases left between them. CDR3 residues: CASSRDSNTGELFF. CDR3 sequence (DNA): TGTGCCAGCAGCCGGGACTCCAACACCGGGGAGCTGTTTTTT.

This clone was counted a few times. V and J are TRBV5-3 and TRBJ1-5; D might be TRBD1 (6 bases). TRBV5-3 is an ORF, with its function uncertain. V was trimmed by 8 bases and J by 1 base, leaving 13 bases between them. CDR3 length: 14 amino acids. CDR3 in amino acids: CARYRDGSNQPQHF. The CDR3, as DNA: TGTGCCAGGTACAGGGATGGCAGCAATCAGCCCCAGCATTTT.

The chain couples TRBV30 to TRBJ1-1; TRBD1 is a possible D gene (6 bases). With 1 base removed from V and 3 bases from J, the gap between germline ends came to 12 bases. CDR3 size: 14 residues. Germline V gene sequence: CDR1 GTSNPN, CDR2 SVGIG (reference sequence). The CDR3 region has the DNA TGTGCCTGGAGTGGAGACAGGAGGCACACTGAAGCTTTCTTT. It specifies CAWSGDRRHTEAFF.

The chain joins TRBV7-3 to TRBJ1-2; D perhaps matches TRBD1 (6 bases). V was cut by 8 bases and J by 4 bases, with 14 bases left in between. CDR3 length: 13 residues. Per the germline V gene, CDR1 is SGHTA and CDR2 is FQGTGA. DNA of the CDR3: TGTGCCAGCGGAAACGGACAGTCCTATGGCTACACCTTC. Its translation: CASGNGQSYGYTF.

V usage is TRBV4-1 and J usage is TRBJ2-7; TRBD2 matches at 9 bases. This CDR3 is built from 18 residues. Unmatched junction bases numbered 17, after V lost 3 bases and J lost 5 bases. CDR1 is MGHRA and CDR2 is YSYEKL in the germline V gene. The CDR3 spells CASSHQNSVAGGRNEQYF. For the CDR3, the DNA is TGCGCCAGCAGCCATCAAAACTCGGTGGCGGGGGGGAGGAACGAGCAGTACTTC.

The chain recombines TRBV7-3 with TRBJ2-3; 9 bases align to TRBD2. The CDR3 extends over 14 amino acids. CDR1 and CDR2 (germline): SGHTA, FQGTGA. V trimming: 5 bases; J trimming: 1 base; junction bases outside the gene matches: 1. The CDR3 DNA sequence: TGTGCCAGCAGCCGGACTAGCGGCACAGATACGCAGTATTTT. Protein sequence: CASSRTSGTDTQYF.